One sample yielded the 30 T cell receptor beta chains listed below, sequenced in a study of T-cell memory formation after mild COVID-19 (dated by TCRdb to the early 2020s). The method was 5' RACE. Sequencing instrument: Illumina NovaSeq 6000. TCRdb passed the public sequencing reads through fastp at Q25 and MiXCR, retaining productive beta sequences. A single entry per CDR3 protein holds the most common genes and DNA from its merged rows. This sample is represented by more than 450,000 distinct CDR3 sequences; approximately 19% of them were singletons. Approximately 12% of the sample lies in the top ten. The sequenced sample consisted of PBMCs or a T cell subset sorted from them (not recorded which). The receptors shown here come from an adult woman who had mild COVID-19 (a few samples of this study predate the infection). The sample titles of this study are shuffled in the database, so cell type and time point are left out; the donor was told from shared clones.

The chain joins TRBV27 to TRBJ2-6, with 10 bases identical to TRBD1. The CDR3 is 17 amino acids. Germline CDR1 MNHEY, CDR2 SMNVEV (reference sequence). After removal of 5 bases from V and 0 bases from J, the junction contained 4 bases not matched to a gene. The CDR3: CASSGQGGISGANVLTF. Written as DNA, the CDR3 is TGTGCCAGCAGTGGACAGGGGGGCATCTCTGGGGCCAACGTCCTGACTTTC.

This clonotype appeared many times. This chain connects TRBV5-5 to TRBJ2-7, with TRBD1 identical over 8 bases. J was trimmed by 5 bases and V by 1 base; bases with no gene match: 8. The CDR3 has 15 amino acids. CDR1 is SGHKS, CDR2 YYEKEE, per germline (reference sequence). CDR3 protein: CASSLRQGRLDEQYF. The CDR3 DNA reads as TGTGCCAGCAGCTTGCGACAGGGGAGATTGGACGAGCAGTACTTC.

This chain joins TRBV24-1 and TRBJ2-3; no clear D. The CDR3 has 13 amino acids. Trimming took off 5 bases at V and 2 bases at J, with 7 bases between the two ends. In germline, CDR1 is KGHDR, CDR2 SFDVKD. CDR3 residues: CATSVTSTDTQYF. CDR3 DNA: TGTGCCACCAGTGTGACCTCCACAGATACGCAGTATTTT.

This sequence joins TRBV5-1 and TRBJ1-2; D unclear. The germline CDR1 and CDR2 sequences are SGHRS and YFSETQ. The V end was cut by 1 base, the J end by 5 bases, with 9 bases between. The CDR3 runs 13 residues. The CDR3 reads CASSLYINYGYTF. The CDR3 bases are TGCGCCAGCAGCTTGTACATCAATTATGGCTACACCTTC.

The rearrangement links TRBV11-2 to TRBJ2-1; 12 bases fit TRBD2. The CDR3 is made up of 18 amino acids. The V gene's germline CDR1 is SGHAT and CDR2 FQNNGV. The V and J ends lost 6 bases and 5 bases, in that order; junction bases with no gene match: 14. The chain's CDR3 is CASRQAGTSGFGHNEQFF. The CDR3 DNA sequence: TGTGCCAGCAGACAAGCCGGGACTAGCGGGTTCGGCCACAATGAGCAGTTCTTC.

The chain has TRBV5-1 and TRBJ2-3, with D possibly matching TRBD1 (5 bases). The V and J ends lost 0 bases and 5 bases respectively, with 16 bases between them. Looked up from germline, CDR1 is SGHRS and CDR2 is YFSETQ. The CDR3 spans 16 residues. In DNA form, the CDR3 reads TGCGCCAGCAGCTTGGACTTCCTCAGGGATCGAGATACGCAGTATTTT. Translated, it gives CASSLDFLRDRDTQYF.

This clonotype was found many times. This chain links TRBV30 with TRBJ1-5, with D perhaps TRBD1 (6 bases). Germline assignment: CDR1 GTSNPN and CDR2 SVGIG (reference sequence). The CDR3 runs to 13 residues. V was shortened by 5 bases and J by 4 bases, with 12 bases between the two germline ends. CDR3 region: CAWGPQGNQPQHF. CDR3 coding DNA: TGTGCCTGGGGACCACAGGGAAATCAGCCCCAGCATTTT.

The V call is TRBV6-5, the J call TRBJ2-7; maybe TRBD1 (6 bases). Trimming stripped 2 bases from V and 1 base from J, with 12 bases between. CDR1 and CDR2 from the germline V gene are MNHEY and SVGAGI. This CDR3 spans 15 amino acids. The chain's CDR3 is CASSYARDKSYEQYF. The CDR3 bases are TGTGCCAGCAGTTACGCTCGGGACAAGTCCTACGAGCAGTACTTC.

V is TRBV14 and J is TRBJ1-1; D is ambiguous. The germline CDR1 and CDR2 sequences are SGHDN and FVKESK. Trimming left V 4 bases short and J 4 bases short, with 10 bases between. The CDR3 contains 13 residues. The CDR3 sequence: CASSRIGSTEAFF. DNA of the CDR3: TGTGCCAGCAGCCGCATTGGGTCCACTGAAGCTTTCTTT. The full variable domain, in which reference TRBV14 and TRBJ1-1 provide the parts outside the CDR3, is EAGVTQFPSHSVIEKGQTVTLRCDPISGHDNLYWYRRVMGKEIKFLLHFVKESKQDESGMPNNRFLAERTGGTYSTLKVQPAELEDSGVYFCASSRIGSTEAFFGQGTRLTVV.

This clonotype was recorded a few times. The chain recombines TRBV12-3 or TRBV12-4 with TRBJ2-1; 8 nucleotides match TRBD2. V trimming: 7 bases; J trimming: 2 bases; junction bases outside the gene matches: 10. The CDR3 consists of 16 residues. The CDR3 DNA reads TGTGCCAGCACCTTCGGGGGGGGGGTCGCCTACAATGAGCAGTTCTTC. Amino acids: CASTFGGGVAYNEQFF.

This clonotype was found a few times. V is TRBV12-3 or TRBV12-4 and J is TRBJ2-7; D is unresolved. The CDR3 sequence is 14 residues long. V lost 2 bases and J lost 6, with 14 bases in between. CDR3 sequence reads: CASSLSPRVGEQYF. The DNA of the CDR3 is TGTGCCAGCAGTTTATCACCTCGTGTGGGCGAGCAGTACTTC.

A few counts support this clonotype. This chain connects TRBV3-1 to TRBJ2-1; TRBD2 might be the D (5 bases). From germline, CDR1 is LGHDT and CDR2 YNNKEL (reference sequence). This CDR3 has 15 residues. Trimming cost V 4 bases and J 0 bases, with 10 bases left between them. The chain's CDR3 is CASSREGFSYNEQFF. The DNA for the CDR3 is TGTGCCAGCAGCCGAGAGGGTTTCTCCTACAATGAGCAGTTCTTC.

The chain recombines TRBV3-1 with TRBJ1-6, with TRBD1 identical over 7 bases. Trimming removed 3 bases from V and 4 bases from J; junction bases left unmatched: 6. Germline values: CDR1 LGHDT, CDR2 YNNKEL (reference sequence). This CDR3 contains 16 residues. CDR3 residues: CASSHGTVLYNSPLHF. CDR3 bases: TGTGCCAGCAGCCACGGGACAGTGTTATATAATTCACCCCTCCACTTT.

This clonotype was seen at least ten times. The rearrangement uses TRBV6-2 or TRBV6-3 and TRBJ2-1; 8 positions agree with TRBD2. Trimming at V came to 5 bases and at J to 0 bases, leaving 3 bases not matched to a gene. The CDR3 has 15 residues. CDR1 is MNHEY and CDR2 is SVGEGT in the germline V gene. CDR3 in DNA: TGTGCCAGCAGTGAGCGGGAGAGCTCCTACAATGAGCAGTTCTTC. Encoded protein: CASSERESSYNEQFF.

This clonotype was counted between two and nine times. DNA of the CDR3: TGCAGTGCTTTTGACATGGGACTTACTAATGAGCAGTTCTTC. As protein: CSAFDMGLTNEQFF. The chain recombines TRBV20-1 with TRBJ2-1, with D possibly being TRBD2 (6 bases). V was shortened by 5 bases and J by 7 bases, with 18 bases between the two germline ends. The CDR3 consists of 14 residues. Germline V gene lookup returns CDR1 DFQATT and CDR2 SNEGSKA (reference sequence).

This chain connects TRBV19 to TRBJ2-1; 9 bases line up with TRBD1. The length of the CDR3 is 14 residues. Germline CDR1 LNHDA, CDR2 SQIVND (reference sequence). Trimming removed 8 bases from V and 8 bases from J; junction bases left unmatched: 10. The CDR3 nucleotides read TGTGCCAGTCGAAGAACAGGGGGCCCGGATGAGCAGTTCTTC. Amino acids: CASRRTGGPDEQFF. The complete variable domain, with remaining parts taken from reference TRBV19 and TRBJ2-1, reads DGGITQSPKYLFRKEGQNVTLSCEQNLNHDAMYWYRQDPGQGLRLIYYSQIVNDFQKGDIAEGYSVSREKKESFPLTVTSAQKNPTAFYLCASRRTGGPDEQFFGPGTRLTVL.

The count of this clonotype is one. J is TRBJ2-4 and V is TRBV12-3 or TRBV12-4, with 10 bases aligning to TRBD1. The CDR3 has 17 amino acids. The J segment lost 14 bases and the V segment lost 7 bases, leaving 23 bases of the junction unmatched. The DNA for the CDR3 is TGTGCCAGCACCCCCGGGGGACAGGGGCCGGACGAGGACGTTAAGTACTTC. This encodes CASTPGGQGPDEDVKYF.

Only a few counts were recorded for this clonotype. V and J are TRBV5-1 and TRBJ2-7; no firm D call. This CDR3 spans 13 amino acids. Trimming removed 0 bases from V and 6 bases from J, with 10 bases in between. Germline loops: CDR1 SGHRS, CDR2 YFSETQ. The CDR3 sequence is CASSLGQKSEQYF. The CDR3 nucleotides read TGCGCCAGCAGCTTGGGGCAGAAGAGCGAGCAGTACTTC.

V gene TRBV27 combines with J gene TRBJ2-1; 7 bases agree with TRBD1. Germline V gene data show CDR1 as MNHEY and CDR2 as SMNVEV (reference sequence). The V gene end was trimmed by 3 bases and the J gene end by 8 bases; junction bases not matched to a gene: 10. This CDR3 is 15 amino acids long. In DNA form, the CDR3 reads TGTGCCAGCAGTTTTGAGGGGGCTCCTGCCCATGAGCAGTTCTTC. Translation: CASSFEGAPAHEQFF.

Comments on this clonotype: At one end, the junction sequence differs from germline, possibly due to a read error. The chain joins TRBV29-1 to TRBJ1-2; 12 bases fit TRBD1. CDR3 length: 14 residues. The germline V gene encodes CDR1 SQVTM and CDR2 ANQGSEA. In nucleotides, the CDR3 is TGCAGCGTGTTAACCGGGACAGGGGGCAATGGCTACAACTTC. It codes for CSVLTGTGGNGYNF. Full variable domain (remainder filled in from reference TRBV29-1 and TRBJ1-2): SAVISQKPSRDICQRGTSLTIQCQVDSQVTMMFWYRQQPGQSLTLIATANQGSEATYESGFVIDKFPISRPNLTFSTLTVSNMSPEDSSIYLCSVLTGTGGNGYNFGSGTRLTVV.

A few counts support this clonotype. The gene calls are TRBV6-5 and TRBJ2-7; 14 positions match TRBD2. Germline-derived CDR1 and CDR2 are MNHEY and SVGAGI. This CDR3 spans 14 amino acids. The V and J ends lost 5 bases and 6 bases, in that order; junction bases with no gene match: 3. The CDR3 region has the DNA TGTGCCAGCAGTCGGACTAGCGGGGGGTCCGAGCAGTACTTC. Translated, it gives CASSRTSGGSEQYF.

The chain is built from TRBV6-5 and TRBJ2-7, with 9 nucleotides matching TRBD1. J was trimmed by 6 bases and V by 7 bases; bases with no gene match: 7. The CDR3 loop spans 13 amino acids. CDR1 is MNHEY and CDR2 is SVGAGI in the germline V gene. CDR3 in amino acids: CASTGTGMSEQYF. The CDR3 bases are TGTGCCAGCACCGGGACAGGGATGAGCGAGCAGTACTTC.

This clonotype has more than one count but fewer than ten. The CDR3 coding sequence is TGCGCCAGCAGCCCGACAGGGAACGGCGACGAGCAGTACTTC. Translated: CASSPTGNGDEQYF. The V and J genes are TRBV5-1 and TRBJ2-7, with 7 bases aligning to TRBD1. Germline CDR1 reads SGHRS; CDR2 reads YFSETQ. The CDR3 contains 14 residues. With 4 bases clipped from V and 5 bases from J, the junction kept 9 bases outside the gene matches.

This clonotype occurred many times. This sequence joins TRBV6-5 and TRBJ1-1; 10 nucleotides line up with TRBD1. The CDR3 has 14 residues. Germline V gene lookup returns CDR1 MNHEY and CDR2 SVGAGI. V dropped 6 bases and J dropped 5; count of bases not matched to a gene: 6. CDR3 sequence: CASSRGQGYTEAFF. The CDR3 bases are TGTGCCAGCAGCCGGGGACAGGGGTATACTGAAGCTTTCTTT.

The table lists this clonotype with a few counts. This chain connects TRBV5-1 to TRBJ2-2; D gene uncertain. The CDR3 totals 16 residues. With 0 bases removed from V and 3 bases from J, the gap between germline ends came to 12 bases. The germline V gene has CDR1 SGHRS and CDR2 YFSETQ. As DNA, the CDR3 is TGCGCCAGCAGCTTGGCGGTTGGAGCCTACACCGGGGAGCTGTTTTTT. It encodes CASSLAVGAYTGELFF.

V and J are TRBV9 and TRBJ2-7, with TRBD2 identical over 15 bases. The CDR3 length is 17 residues. Germline-derived CDR1 and CDR2 are SGDLS and YYNGEE. V was clipped by 0 bases and J by 3 bases; unmatched bases: 4. CDR3 nucleotide sequence: TGTGCCAGCAGCGTAGGGACTAGCGGGAGGGGAAGCTACGAGCAGTACTTC. Translation gives CASSVGTSGRGSYEQYF. The full variable domain, rest sourced from reference TRBV9 and TRBJ2-7, is DSGVTQTPKHLITATGQRVTLRCSPRSGDLSVYWYQQSLDQGLQFLIQYYNGEERAKGNILERFSAQQFPDLHSELNLSSLELGDSALYFCASSVGTSGRGSYEQYFGPGTRLTVT.

As regards this clonotype: A read error may explain this, as a much larger clone is one base away. CDR3 nucleotides: TGTGCCAGCAGCTTAACAGGGGGGAGGAATCAGCCCCAGCATTTT. This gives the protein CASSLTGGRNQPQHF. This chain links TRBV7-8 with TRBJ1-5; the match to TRBD1 covers 8 bases. V lost 2 bases, J lost 4 bases, and 4 bases stayed unmatched. CDR1 is SGHVS and CDR2 is FQNEAQ in the germline V gene. This CDR3 is 15 amino acids long.

The chain links TRBV5-1 to TRBJ2-1; 14 positions match TRBD2. Germline V gene data show CDR1 as SGHRS and CDR2 as YFSETQ. The length of the CDR3 is 16 residues. V gave up 4 bases and J gave up 6 bases; unmatched junction bases: 6. DNA for the CDR3: TGCGCCAGCAGCCGGACTAGCGGGAGGCCCCCCAATGAGCAGTTCTTC. It specifies CASSRTSGRPPNEQFF. The entire variable domain, with the rest obtained from reference TRBV5-1 and TRBJ2-1, is as follows: KAGVTQTPRYLIKTRGQQVTLSCSPISGHRSVSWYQQTPGQGLQFLFEYFSETQRNKGNFPGRFSGRQFSNSRSEMNVSTLELGDSALYLCASSRTSGRPPNEQFFGPGTRLTVL.

The genes are TRBV14 and TRBJ2-1; TRBD1 might be the D (6 bases). CDR3 length equals 16 residues. CDR1 is SGHDN, CDR2 FVKESK, per germline. V gave up 2 bases and J gave up 4 bases, with 15 bases separating them. In nucleotides, the CDR3 is TGTGCCAGCAGCCAATATACCGGGACACCTTACAATGAGCAGTTCTTC. As protein: CASSQYTGTPYNEQFF.

The chain has TRBV7-2 and TRBJ2-5, with TRBD1 matching over 10 bases. With V trimmed by 4 bases and J by 5 bases, 10 bases remained unmatched. CDR3 length equals 16 residues. CDR1 and CDR2 (germline): SGHTA, FQGNSA. For the CDR3, the DNA is TGTGCCAGCAGCTCGCCGGGACAGGGGTATGGTGAGACCCAGTACTTC. Its translation: CASSSPGQGYGETQYF.